Following are 4 T cell receptor beta chains from one sample sequenced in a study of blood T cell repertoires in COVID-19. Only in-frame clones appear in the TCRdb table, and some are missing; sequencing was by immunoSEQ multiplex PCR. The sample lists about 220,000 clones, 75% to 85% occurring once. Sequenced input: peripheral blood. The receptors come from a woman in her sixties or seventies with acute or convalescent COVID-19.

This chain connects TRBV11-2 to TRBJ2-4; TRBD2 is a possible D gene (5 bases). V was shortened by 0 bases and J by 8 bases, with 11 bases between the two germline ends. The germline V gene has CDR1 SGHAT and CDR2 FQNNGV. The CDR3 consists of 14 residues. In DNA form, the CDR3 reads TGTGCCAGCAGCTTAGATTTTGCGCGGGACATTCAGTACTTC. It yields the protein CASSLDFARDIQYF.

This chain connects TRBV20-1 to TRBJ2-3; 11 bases are a match to TRBD1. The CDR3 loop spans 15 amino acids. Germline trimming cut 3 bases from V and 4 bases from J; bases unmatched to any gene: 6. The germline V gene encodes CDR1 DFQATT and CDR2 SNEGSKA (reference sequence). The CDR3 loop reads CSASKRTGGADTQYF. In DNA form, the CDR3 reads TGCAGTGCTAGTAAACGGACAGGGGGCGCAGATACGCAGTATTTT.

This clone was observed a few times. J is TRBJ1-2 and V is TRBV11-2, with 9 bases aligning to TRBD1. Trimming at V came to 5 bases and at J to 7 bases, leaving 11 bases not matched to a gene. This CDR3 has 15 residues. Per the germline V gene, CDR1 is SGHAT and CDR2 is FQNNGV. CDR3 in amino acids: CASSENTGGLGGYTF. CDR3 bases: TGTGCCAGCAGCGAAAACACAGGGGGCTTGGGTGGCTACACCTTC.

The rearrangement links TRBV3-1 (or the pseudogene TRBV3-2) to TRBJ2-1; 8 nucleotides match TRBD1. CDR1 is LGHDT, CDR2 YNNKEL, per germline (reference sequence). J gave up 4 bases and V 0 bases, and 11 bases lay outside the gene matches. CDR3 length equals 18 residues. The CDR3 loop is CASSQERVTGVFYNEQFF. CDR3 DNA: TGTGCCAGCAGCCAAGAACGCGTGACAGGGGTTTTTTACAATGAGCAGTTCTTC.